Presented here are 21 T cell receptor beta chains from one specimen sequenced in a study of technical replicates of blood from several donors. TCRdb's copy holds only in-frame clones and misses some; the assay was immunoSEQ multiplex PCR. The sample records 50,000 or so clones, around 90% being singletons. The sample taken for sequencing was PBMCs. Receptors were obtained from a human donor in good health. Some clones in this sample may be carry-over from other donors' samples.

The gene calls are TRBV21-1 and TRBJ2-2; the table's D call of TRBD1 was not tested on the DNA. TRBV21-1 corresponds to a pseudogene. CDR3 size: 14 residues. The CDR3 coding sequence is TGTGCCAGCCCCCGATTGAACATTACCGGGGAGCTGTTTTTT. It is translated as CASPRLNITGELFF.

V gene TRBV5-1 combines with J gene TRBJ2-6, with 8 bases matching TRBD1. V gave up 1 base and J gave up 0 bases; unmatched junction bases: 6. CDR3 size: 18 residues. In germline, CDR1 is SGHRS, CDR2 YFSETQ. In DNA, the CDR3 is TGCGCCAGCAGCTTGTGGGGACAGGACTCCTCTGGGGCCAACGTCCTGACTTTC. Protein: CASSLWGQDSSGANVLTF.

The CDR3 bases are TGTGCCAGCAGCGTGGGGACTCAAGAGACCCAGTACTTC. It specifies CASSVGTQETQYF. The chain couples TRBV9 to TRBJ2-5, with D possibly TRBD2 on 6 matching bases. This CDR3 comprises 13 residues. Germline-derived CDR1 and CDR2 are SGDLS and YYNGEE. Trimming shortened V by 2 bases and J by 2 bases, and 7 bases separated the two germline ends.

This clone was observed a handful of times. This chain uses TRBV30 with TRBJ2-7; weak D call: TRBD1 (6 bases). V dropped 2 bases and J dropped 5 bases, with 10 bases sitting between them. The CDR3 has 12 amino acids. CDR1 and CDR2 (germline): GTSNPN, SVGIG (reference sequence). The CDR3 DNA follows: TGTGCCTGGAGTTGGGGGACACACGAGCAGTACTTC. It specifies CAWSWGTHEQYF.

The rearrangement uses TRBV9 and TRBJ1-1; D not certain. This CDR3 has 15 amino acids. CDR1 and CDR2 (germline): SGDLS, YYNGEE. V dropped 0 bases and J dropped 1 base, with 10 bases sitting between them. The CDR3 coding sequence is TGTGCCAGCAGCGTAGTATTGGGCGCGAACACTGAAGCTTTCTTT. Amino acids: CASSVVLGANTEAFF.

This chain links TRBV9 with TRBJ2-5; 12 bases agree with TRBD2. J was trimmed by 2 bases and V by 4 bases; bases with no gene match: 9. This CDR3 comprises 17 residues. Per germline, CDR1 SGDLS and CDR2 YYNGEE. CDR3 sequence (DNA): TGTGCCAGCAGCTATGGGACTAGCGGGCGGGGTCAAGAGACCCAGTACTTC. This translates into CASSYGTSGRGQETQYF.

This chain joins TRBV7-6 and TRBJ2-1, with TRBD2 matching 11 bases. The germline V gene encodes CDR1 SGHVS and CDR2 FNYEAQ. The CDR3 extends over 15 amino acids. Trimming at V came to 1 base and at J to 8 bases, leaving 4 bases not matched to a gene. This chain's CDR3 is CASSLVYSGRDEQFF. In nucleotides, the CDR3 is TGTGCCAGCAGCTTAGTGTATAGCGGGAGGGATGAGCAGTTCTTC.

The chain has TRBV6-1 and TRBJ1-2; weak D call: TRBD1 (6 bases). CDR3 size: 13 residues. Trimming cost V 2 bases and J 5 bases, with 9 bases left between them. From germline, CDR1 is MNHNS and CDR2 SASEGT. The CDR3 reads CASSETGTYGYTF. The CDR3 nucleotides read TGTGCCAGCAGTGAAACCGGGACATATGGCTACACCTTC.

This clone was counted a few times. The chain joins TRBV6-5 to TRBJ2-5; 7 bases are a match to TRBD1. V lost 0 bases and J lost 4; bases outside the gene matches: 2. The CDR3 contains 14 residues. Germline loops: CDR1 MNHEY, CDR2 SVGAGI. The CDR3 nucleotides read TGTGCCAGCAGTTACTCGCACAGGGGAGAGACCCAGTACTTC. Its protein product is CASSYSHRGETQYF.

The CDR3 nucleotides read TGTGCCAGTAGTAACACAGGGGGCCCCCTCCACTTT. Encoded protein: CASSNTGGPLHF. The chain couples TRBV19 to TRBJ1-6, with 9 bases aligning to TRBD1. The ends lost 4 bases at V and 13 bases at J; junction bases unmatched: 2. The CDR3 runs to 12 residues. Germline assignment: CDR1 LNHDA and CDR2 SQIVND (reference sequence).

A single count supports this clone. The rearrangement links TRBV5-1 to TRBJ2-7, with 7 bases that match TRBD2. The V and J ends lost 4 bases and 3 bases, in that order; junction bases with no gene match: 7. Germline V gene lookup returns CDR1 SGHRS and CDR2 YFSETQ. The CDR3 loop spans 14 amino acids. CDR3 sequence: CASSHPGLNYEQYF. DNA for the CDR3: TGCGCCAGCAGCCACCCGGGACTAAACTACGAGCAGTACTTC.

V gene TRBV7-9 combines with J gene TRBJ2-7; 8 nucleotides line up with TRBD1. Germline V gene data show CDR1 as SEHNR and CDR2 as FQNEAQ (reference sequence). The V gene end was trimmed by 2 bases and the J gene end by 3 bases; junction bases not matched to a gene: 3. The CDR3 totals 14 residues. The CDR3 region is CASSLPGQGYEQYF. CDR3 sequence (DNA): TGTGCCAGCAGCTTACCCGGACAGGGCTACGAGCAGTACTTC.

The chain has TRBV6-5 and TRBJ1-3; D ambiguous. The germline CDR1 and CDR2 sequences are MNHEY and SVGAGI. V lost 4 bases and J lost 4, with 11 bases in between. The CDR3 spans 14 residues. The CDR3 reads CASSSAWAGNTIYF. The CDR3 DNA reads as TGTGCCAGCAGTTCCGCTTGGGCGGGAAACACCATATATTTT.

V gene TRBV25-1 combines with J gene TRBJ2-3; TRBD1 aligns across 9 bases. Germline CDR1 and CDR2: MGHDK and SYGVNS. With V trimmed by 6 bases and J by 4 bases, 5 bases remained unmatched. The CDR3 totals 14 residues. The CDR3 DNA reads TGTGCCAGCAGGGAGGACAGGGGCCCAGATACGCAGTATTTT. Protein: CASREDRGPDTQYF.

This rearrangement joins TRBV18 to TRBJ1-1; D not certain. V dropped 1 base and J dropped 2 bases, with 8 bases sitting between them. The CDR3 runs 14 residues. Germline lookup yields CDR1 KGHSH and CDR2 LQKENI. CDR3 sequence (DNA): TGTGCCAGCTCACCACTCCGGGAAAACACTGAAGCTTTCTTT. Its translation is CASSPLRENTEAFF.

The chain is built from TRBV30 and TRBJ2-3; the D gene is possibly TRBD2 (6 bases). The V end lost 3 bases, the J end lost 4 bases, and 8 bases lay between the germline ends. Looked up from germline, CDR1 is GTSNPN and CDR2 is SVGIG (reference sequence). CDR3 size: 12 residues. CDR3 sequence (DNA): TGTGCCTGGAGGGAGGGTGCAGATACGCAGTATTTT. Translated: CAWREGADTQYF. The full variable domain, completed using reference TRBV30 and TRBJ2-3, is SQTIHQWPATLVQPVGSPLSLECTVEGTSNPNLYWYRQAAGRGLQLLFYSVGIGQISSEVPQNLSASRPQDRQFILSSKKLLLSDSGFYLCAWREGADTQYFGPGTRLTVL.

The chain has TRBV28 and TRBJ1-2; D uncertain. V was clipped by 3 bases and J by 7 bases, with 9 bases between them. Per the germline V gene, CDR1 is MDHEN and CDR2 is SYDVKM. The CDR3 spans 12 residues. The DNA of the CDR3 is TGTGCCAGCAGTTTCGCGGGTTCTGGCTACACCTTC. It is translated as CASSFAGSGYTF.

V is TRBV29-1 and J is TRBJ2-7, with D possibly matching TRBD1 (6 bases). The CDR3 contains 12 residues. Germline loops: CDR1 SQVTM, CDR2 ANQGSEA. V dropped 3 bases and J dropped 4 bases, with 10 bases sitting between them. CDR3 in amino acids: CSVDLGAYEQYF. The CDR3 DNA reads TGCAGCGTTGATCTGGGGGCGTACGAGCAGTACTTC.

This clone has only one observation. The J gene is TRBJ1-2, the V gene TRBV6-6, with D possibly matching TRBD1 (6 bases). This CDR3 has 15 residues. Trimming left V 0 bases short and J 4 bases short, with 12 bases between. The germline CDR1 and CDR2 sequences are MNHNY and SVGAGI (reference sequence). CDR3 bases: TGTGCCAGCAGTTACTCCCCACAGGGATCCTATGGCTACACCTTC. This encodes CASSYSPQGSYGYTF.

This chain connects TRBV7-3 to TRBJ2-1, with TRBD2 matching over 13 bases. The CDR3 extends over 16 amino acids. Per the germline V gene, CDR1 is SGHTA and CDR2 is FQGTGA. Trimming cost V 3 bases and J 3 bases; bases outside gene matches: 2. In DNA form, the CDR3 reads TGTGCCAGCAGCTTCGGGACTAGCGGGATCTACAATGAGCAGTTCTTC. It encodes CASSFGTSGIYNEQFF.

The chain employs TRBV2 and TRBJ2-2; 10 positions match TRBD1. Trimming took 5 bases from V and 4 from J; bases not matched to a gene: 7. Looked up from germline, CDR1 is SNHLY and CDR2 is FYNNEI. This CDR3 has 16 residues. The CDR3: CASSLWTGGGTGELFF. The CDR3 DNA is TGTGCCAGCAGTCTATGGACAGGGGGTGGCACCGGGGAGCTGTTTTTT.